Listed here are 30 T cell receptor beta chains from one sample, sequenced in a study of T cell clonality in common variable immunodeficiency. The study's findings and limits: Fewer deletions and N-nucleotide insertions were reportedly seen in common variable immunodeficiency TCR beta sequences.

No antigens are known for them. The repertoire was sequenced with immunoSEQ multiplex PCR; TCRdb's copy has only in-frame clones and lacks some. This sample has roughly 32,000 clones and no singletons, with around 30% in the ten largest. The sample was peripheral blood mononuclear cells. Receptor source: a human donor with common variable immunodeficiency.

This clone was found a few times. The CDR3 spells CASRSWGSANTEAFF. Partial CDR3 DNA: TGCGCCAGCAGATCCTGGGGCTCGGCGAACACTGAA. The chain couples TRBV5-1 to TRBJ1-1; D possibly corresponds to TRBD1 (5 bases). The read is 3 residues too short to cover the CDR3 end, so that end is filled in from the germline J gene. The CDR3 is 15 residues long. V was clipped by 5 bases and J by 1 base, with 15 bases between them. CDR1 is SGHRS and CDR2 is YFSETQ in the germline V gene. The entire variable domain, with the rest obtained from reference TRBV5-1 and TRBJ1-1, is as follows: KAGVTQTPRYLIKTRGQQVTLSCSPISGHRSVSWYQQTPGQGLQFLFEYFSETQRNKGNFPGRFSGRQFSNSRSEMNVSTLELGDSALYLCASRSWGSANTEAFFGQGTRLTVV.

This clone was seen more than once but under ten times. The read ends 3 residues before the CDR3 terminus; that terminus is restored from the germline J gene. The V gene is TRBV20-1, the J gene TRBJ2-1; 10 bases fit TRBD2. CDR3 length: 14 amino acids. V shed 2 bases and J 6 bases; nucleotides not matched to a gene: 4. The V gene's germline CDR1 is DFQATT and CDR2 SNEGSKA (reference sequence). This CDR3 reads CSARWLAGVNEQFF. The CDR3 DNA, read in part, is TGCAGTGCTAGATGGCTAGCGGGAGTCAATGAG.

This clone appeared many times. Coverage ceases 3 residues before the CDR3 finishes, and the germline J gene fills in the end. The V and J genes are TRBV7-3 and TRBJ2-3; possibly TRBD1 for D (5 bases). The CDR3 consists of 12 residues. Between the trimmed V and J ends, which lost 6 bases and 6 bases, there was a span of 10 bases. Germline V gene sequence: CDR1 SGHTA, CDR2 FQGTGA. CDR3 protein: CASSKGADTQYF. The DNA read from the CDR3 is TGTGCCAGCAGTAAAGGGGCCGATACG. The entire variable domain, with the rest obtained from reference TRBV7-3 and TRBJ2-3, is as follows: GAGVSQTPSNKVTEKGKYVELRCDPISGHTALYWYRQSLGQGPEFLIYFQGTGAADDSGLPNDRFFAVRPEGSVSTLKIQRTERGDSAVYLCASSKGADTQYFGPGTRLTVL.

This clone was seen many times. The CDR3 end falls 3 residues outside the read, so it is completed with the germline J gene. The chain uses TRBV30 and TRBJ2-7; D gene ambiguous. Germline CDR1 reads GTSNPN; CDR2 reads SVGIG (reference sequence). The CDR3 loop spans 14 amino acids. Trimming left V 2 bases short and J 2 bases short, with 13 bases between. The CDR3 region is CAWSTRSLPYEQYF. The CDR3 DNA, read in part, is TGTGCCTGGAGTACCCGATCACTACCCTACGAG.

Details on this clone: The read gets to within 3 residues of the CDR3 end, and the germline J gene fills in the rest. This chain uses TRBV30 with TRBJ2-5, with 13 bases that match TRBD2. Trimming removed 2 bases from V and 5 bases from J; junction bases left unmatched: 8. The CDR3 is 16 amino acids. The germline V gene encodes CDR1 GTSNPN and CDR2 SVGIG (reference sequence). The DNA read from the CDR3 is TGTGCCTGGAGTTCCGGACTAGCGGGAGTCGGGGAGACC. Protein sequence: CAWSSGLAGVGET. The CDR3 in full is CAWSSGLAGVGETQYF.

This clone was observed at least ten times. The read ends 3 residues shy of where the CDR3 ends; the end is completed using the germline J gene. The rearrangement uses TRBV18 and TRBJ1-2; 8 nucleotides agree with TRBD1. Trimming cost V 3 bases and J 2 bases; bases outside gene matches: 5. The CDR3 runs to 15 residues. Germline values: CDR1 KGHSH, CDR2 LQKENI. The CDR3 sequence is CASSPRDRPNYGYTF. The part of the CDR3 DNA that was read is TGTGCCAGCTCACCCAGGGACAGGCCAAACTATGGC.

This clone has just a few counts. With the read ending 3 residues before the CDR3 end, the germline J gene is used to fill in that end. This chain links TRBV11-2 with TRBJ2-3; tentatively, D is TRBD1 (6 bases). Germline assignment: CDR1 SGHAT and CDR2 FQNNGV. V was shortened by 6 bases and J by 2 bases, with 15 bases between the two germline ends. This CDR3 contains 15 residues. Here the CDR3 reads CASRSLQGITDTQYF. The part of the CDR3 DNA that was read is TGTGCCAGCAGAAGCCTTCAGGGGATCACAGATACG.

This clone was detected ten times or more. The read is 3 residues too short to cover the CDR3 end, so that end is filled in from the germline J gene. The chain employs TRBV5-1 and TRBJ2-4; the D gene is possibly TRBD2 (6 bases). The V end was cut by 4 bases, the J end by 8 bases, with 16 bases between. This CDR3 comprises 14 residues. Germline CDR1 is SGHRS and CDR2 is YFSETQ. Partial CDR3 DNA: TGCGCCAGCAGCCCTAAGGCGGGAATGGACATT. Amino acids: CASSPKAGMDI. The full CDR3 protein is CASSPKAGMDIQYF.

As concerns this clone: The CDR3 extends 3 residues past the end of the read, so its final part is completed from the germline J gene. V usage is TRBV7-9 and J usage is TRBJ2-1, with 9 bases identical to TRBD2. Trimming removed 3 bases from V and 4 bases from J; junction bases left unmatched: 4. The CDR3 loop spans 15 amino acids. Germline CDR1 and CDR2: SEHNR and FQNEAQ (reference sequence). CDR3 sequence: CASSFPSGNYNEQFF. The DNA read from the CDR3 is TGTGCCAGCAGCTTTCCTAGCGGGAATTACAATGAG.

This clone has more than one count but fewer than ten. The CDR3 end falls 3 residues outside the read, so it is completed with the germline J gene. This chain joins TRBV20-1 and TRBJ1-6, with TRBD1 matching over 10 bases. Germline CDR1 is DFQATT and CDR2 is SNEGSKA (reference sequence). There are 15 residues in the CDR3. V dropped 6 bases and J dropped 6; count of bases not matched to a gene: 8. The chain's CDR3 is CSARTGTGVNSPLHF. The CDR3 bases that were read are TGCAGTGCCAGAACAGGGACAGGGGTTAATTCACCC.

Of note for this clone: The CDR3 is cut off 3 residues early in the read; its end comes from the germline J gene. The chain employs TRBV7-2 and TRBJ2-7; TRBD1 aligns across 8 bases. This CDR3 has 15 residues. The V gene end was trimmed by 3 bases and the J gene end by 3 bases; junction bases not matched to a gene: 7. Germline values: CDR1 SGHTA, CDR2 FQGNSA. The sequenced part of the CDR3 DNA is TGTGCCAGCAGCTTCCCCTCGACAGGGGACTACGAG. Protein product: CASSFPSTGDYE. The whole CDR3 reads CASSFPSTGDYEQYF.

About this clone: The read ends 3 residues shy of where the CDR3 ends; the end is completed using the germline J gene. The chain links TRBV20-1 to TRBJ1-2; D not certain. The CDR3 has 13 residues. V gave up 6 bases and J gave up 5 bases, with 16 bases separating them. Germline V gene sequence: CDR1 DFQATT, CDR2 SNEGSKA (reference sequence). The DNA read from the CDR3 is TGCAGTGCCCGCCGTGGCATTCAGTATGGC. It specifies CSARRGIQYG. The full CDR3 is CSARRGIQYGYTF.

This clone has a count of ten or more. The read stops 3 residues short of the end of the CDR3; the missing end is completed from the germline J gene. The chain combines TRBV18 with TRBJ2-2, with 8 bases identical to TRBD2. The germline V gene encodes CDR1 KGHSH and CDR2 LQKENI. V shed 6 bases and J 3 bases; nucleotides not matched to a gene: 9. The CDR3 consists of 16 residues. CDR3 sequence reads: CASSFTSGRDTGELFF. The part of the CDR3 DNA that was read is TGTGCCAGCTCCTTCACTAGCGGCCGGGACACCGGGGAG.

Comments on this clone: The CDR3 is cut off 3 residues early in the read; its end comes from the germline J gene. The genes are TRBV5-1 and TRBJ2-3; 12 nucleotides match TRBD2. This CDR3 has 16 amino acids. CDR1 and CDR2 (germline): SGHRS, YFSETQ. The junction had 3 bases not matched to a gene; V was cut back by 1 base and J by 3 bases. CDR3 DNA (partial): TGCGCCAGCAGCTTGCAGGGGACTAGCGGGACAGATACG. Protein sequence: CASSLQGTSGTDT. The entire CDR3 protein reads CASSLQGTSGTDTQYF.

This clone was recorded many times. The CDR3 end lies 3 residues beyond the end of the read and is filled in from the germline J gene. J is TRBJ1-1 and V is TRBV18, with 8 bases matching TRBD1. This CDR3 contains 14 residues. The germline V gene has CDR1 KGHSH and CDR2 LQKENI. Trimming removed 3 bases from V and 3 bases from J; junction bases left unmatched: 3. The sequenced CDR3 bases are TGTGCCAGCTCACCGATGACAGGGGACACTGAA. It codes for CASSPMTGDTE. The whole CDR3 protein is CASSPMTGDTEAFF.

This clone was seen more than once but under ten times. This CDR3 is CASSRQGGGYTF. The sequenced part of the CDR3 DNA is TGTGCCAGCAGCCGACAGGGAGGAGGC. V usage is TRBV6-2 or TRBV6-3 and J usage is TRBJ1-2; 7 bases match TRBD1. The read terminates 3 residues ahead of where the CDR3 ends, so the germline J gene completes it. Germline assignment: CDR1 MNHEY and CDR2 SVGEGT. The CDR3 has 12 amino acids.

This clone was recorded a few times. The read terminates 3 residues before the CDR3 end, so the remaining end is supplied by the germline J gene. This chain uses TRBV7-3 with TRBJ2-3; the D is unclear. V gave up 5 bases and J gave up 1 base, with 16 bases separating them. The CDR3 has 16 amino acids. CDR1 and CDR2 (germline): SGHTA, FQGTGA. CDR3 residues: CASSLGRVPRTDTQYF. The sequenced part of the CDR3 DNA is TGTGCCAGCAGCCTCGGTAGGGTTCCTCGCACAGATACG.

This clone was seen only a few times. The sequenced fragment ends 3 residues before the CDR3 boundary, so the rest is inferred from the germline J gene. This chain links TRBV2 with TRBJ1-2; D may be TRBD1 (5 bases). The CDR3 covers 18 residues. The ends were cut back, 5 bases at V and 4 bases at J, with 26 bases in the middle. Per germline, CDR1 SNHLY and CDR2 FYNNEI. The CDR3 here is CASSFTGAWAGRGYGYTF. The covered CDR3 bases are TGTGCCAGCAGTTTCACCGGGGCATGGGCGGGGAGGGGCTATGGC.

This clone was counted between two and nine times. The DNA ends 3 residues before the CDR3 does, and the rest of the CDR3 is filled in from the germline J gene. This chain uses TRBV7-9 with TRBJ1-2; 7 nucleotides agree with TRBD1. J gave up 3 bases and V 5 bases, and 6 bases lay outside the gene matches. The CDR3 is 14 amino acids. Germline CDR1 is SEHNR and CDR2 is FQNEAQ (reference sequence). The CDR3 DNA, read in part, is TGTGCCAGCAGCCCGGACAGGCGATACTATGGC. Translated: CASSPDRRYYG. In full, the CDR3 is CASSPDRRYYGYTF.

Concerning this clone itself: The read gets to within 3 residues of the CDR3 end, and the germline J gene fills in the rest. This chain links TRBV5-6 with TRBJ1-5; possible D gene TRBD1, 5 bases. Germline loops: CDR1 SGHDT, CDR2 YYEEEE. Trimming pared 5 bases from V and 4 bases from J, leaving 13 bases between. CDR3 size: 14 residues. The CDR3 reads CASSPGGSNQPQHF. The CDR3 bases that were read are TGTGCCAGCAGTCCTGGGGGGTCTAATCAGCCC.

Many counts were recorded for this clone. From the germline J gene comes the end of the CDR3, since the read stops 3 residues before it. The genes are TRBV9 and TRBJ2-1, with D possibly being TRBD2 (6 bases). CDR3 length equals 15 residues. Per the germline V gene, CDR1 is SGDLS and CDR2 is YYNGEE. Trimming stripped 4 bases from V and 2 bases from J, with 13 bases between. Partial CDR3 DNA: TGTGCCAGCAGCTCGTCCAGGAGGGCCTACAATGAG. It is translated as CASSSSRRAYNE. In full, the CDR3 reads CASSSSRRAYNEQFF.

Note on this clone: The sequence runs out 3 residues before the end of the CDR3; the remainder is reconstructed from the germline J gene. This chain connects TRBV6-2 or TRBV6-3 to TRBJ1-2; D not resolved. In germline, CDR1 is MNHEY, CDR2 SVGEGT. CDR3 size: 14 residues. The DNA read from the CDR3 is TGTGCCAGCAGTTACTCTGCGGGATTACACGGC. This translates into CASSYSAGLHG. The CDR3, in full, reads CASSYSAGLHGYTF.

This clone was seen more than once but under ten times. The read stops 3 residues short of the end of the CDR3; the missing end is completed from the germline J gene. The V and J genes are TRBV6-1 and TRBJ1-2; 7 bases match TRBD1. From germline, CDR1 is MNHNS and CDR2 SASEGT. The CDR3 sequence is 14 residues long. With V trimmed by 4 bases and J by 7 bases, 9 bases remained unmatched. The CDR3 is CASSGAGGMGGYTF. The part of the CDR3 DNA that was read is TGTGCCAGCAGTGGGGCAGGGGGGATGGGTGGC.

About this clone itself: The read ends 3 residues before the CDR3 terminus; that terminus is restored from the germline J gene. The V call is TRBV6-1, the J call TRBJ2-3; TRBD2 aligns across 7 bases. V dropped 1 base and J dropped 2; count of bases not matched to a gene: 6. CDR3 size: 16 residues. CDR1 is MNHNS, CDR2 SASEGT, per germline. This CDR3 is CASSEVLASNTDTQYF. The covered CDR3 bases are TGTGCCAGCAGTGAAGTACTAGCGAGCAACACAGATACG.

This clone occurred many times. The read is 3 residues too short to cover the CDR3 end, so that end is filled in from the germline J gene. This sequence joins TRBV20-1 and TRBJ1-5, with 7 bases identical to TRBD1. There are 17 residues in the CDR3. V trimming: 0 bases; J trimming: 1 base; junction bases outside the gene matches: 9. Germline V gene sequence: CDR1 DFQATT, CDR2 SNEGSKA (reference sequence). CDR3 region: CSARDGTAQGSNQPQHF. Partial CDR3 DNA: TGCAGTGCTAGAGACGGGACAGCTCAAGGGAGCAATCAGCCC.

This clone was counted at least ten times. The observed sequence ends 3 residues before the CDR3 terminus, with the missing tail filled in from the germline J gene. The chain recombines TRBV29-1 with TRBJ1-2; the match to TRBD1 covers 7 bases. Germline V lookup: CDR1 SQVTM, CDR2 ANQGSEA. CDR3 size: 12 residues. The CDR3 DNA, read in part, is TGCAGCGCCTTAGGACAGGAAGCCGGC. Translating gives CSALGQEAG. The full CDR3 protein is CSALGQEAGYTF.

This clone was recorded at least ten times. The missing CDR3 end, 3 residues past where the read stops, is filled in from the germline J gene. The chain is built from TRBV29-1 and TRBJ1-1, with 9 bases matching TRBD1. The germline V gene has CDR1 SQVTM and CDR2 ANQGSEA. V was pared by 7 bases and J by 0 bases, with 3 bases of the junction left unmatched. The CDR3 extends over 13 amino acids. CDR3 DNA, as far as it was read: TGCAGCGGCGGACAGGGGATGAACACTGAA. This encodes CSGGQGMNTE. Given in full, the CDR3 is CSGGQGMNTEAFF.

As concerns this clone: The read terminates 3 residues before the CDR3 end, so the remaining end is supplied by the germline J gene. This chain uses TRBV19 with TRBJ2-3; 8 bases map to TRBD1. The CDR3 has 15 amino acids. V trimming: 8 bases; J trimming: 2 bases; junction bases outside the gene matches: 9. The germline V gene encodes CDR1 LNHDA and CDR2 SQIVND (reference sequence). The CDR3 region is CASAKTGAITDTQYF. The sequenced part of the CDR3 DNA is TGTGCCAGTGCTAAGACAGGGGCTATCACAGATACG.

This clone was detected ten times or more. The sequenced fragment ends 3 residues before the CDR3 boundary, so the rest is inferred from the germline J gene. The chain employs TRBV5-1 and TRBJ2-2; D remains ambiguous. This CDR3 contains 14 residues. The germline V gene has CDR1 SGHRS and CDR2 YFSETQ. The germline V and J ends were trimmed by 4 bases and 0 bases, with 7 bases remaining between them. Incomplete CDR3 DNA: TGCGCCAGCAGCCTACGTACGAACACCGGGGAG. Its translation is CASSLRTNTGE. The whole CDR3 reads CASSLRTNTGELFF.

On this clone itself: From the germline J gene comes the end of the CDR3, since the read stops 3 residues before it. This chain links TRBV2 with TRBJ2-3; the match to TRBD1 covers 9 bases. With 0 bases clipped from V and 0 bases from J, the junction kept 4 bases outside the gene matches. CDR1 is SNHLY and CDR2 is FYNNEI in the germline V gene. There are 17 residues in the CDR3. The CDR3 DNA, read in part, is TGTGCCAGCAGTGAAGCGGACAGGGGATTTAGCACAGATACG. Its protein product is CASSEADRGFSTDT. The complete CDR3 sequence is CASSEADRGFSTDTQYF.